What follows are 13 T cell receptor beta chains derived from one specimen sequenced in a study of shared clonotypes between healthy human individuals. Sequencing used immunoSEQ multiplex PCR; TCRdb keeps in-frame clones, though not all of them. The sample carries hundreds of thousands of clones, about 96% recorded once. Sequenced input: memory CD8+ T cells sorted from blood. The sample's subset: CD45RO+ cells pooled with CCR7-negative TemRA cells. The receptors originated from a young man in good health.

V gene TRBV2 combines with J gene TRBJ1-5; possible D gene TRBD1, 5 bases. CDR3 length: 14 residues. Germline V gene lookup returns CDR1 SNHLY and CDR2 FYNNEI. V lost 4 bases, J lost 3 bases, and 10 bases lay in between. This chain's CDR3 is CASSGGRINQPQHF. The CDR3 DNA reads as TGTGCCAGCAGTGGGGGACGGATCAATCAGCCCCAGCATTTT.

About this clone itself: Within the sample, other DNA sequences also encode this same CDR3. The V gene is TRBV4-1, the J gene TRBJ2-7; 7 nucleotides line up with TRBD1. This CDR3 comprises 13 residues. In germline, CDR1 is MGHRA, CDR2 YSYEKL. Losses at the gene ends were 0 bases for V and 6 bases for J; bases not matched to a gene: 2. The CDR3 loop reads CASSQDPGGEQYF. The DNA of the CDR3 is TGCGCCAGCAGCCAAGATCCAGGGGGCGAGCAGTACTTC.

The gene calls are TRBV28 and TRBJ1-5; D gene unclear. Deletions cut 1 base from V and 0 bases from J, with 7 bases between. Germline V gene data show CDR1 as MDHEN and CDR2 as SYDVKM. This CDR3 is 15 amino acids long. The CDR3 spells CASSLLEYSNQPQHF. Written as DNA, the CDR3 is TGTGCCAGCAGTTTATTAGAGTATAGCAATCAGCCCCAGCATTTT.

The genes are TRBV2 and TRBJ2-4; the D is unclear. This CDR3 contains 15 residues. Trimming cost V 2 bases and J 3 bases, with 11 bases left between them. Germline V lookup: CDR1 SNHLY, CDR2 FYNNEI. The CDR3 protein is CASSEPWGSKNIQYF. The CDR3 DNA is TGTGCCAGCAGTGAACCGTGGGGAAGCAAAAACATTCAGTACTTC.

This chain links TRBV6-4 with TRBJ1-2; D uncertain. In germline, CDR1 is MRHNA, CDR2 SNTAGT. V was cut by 4 bases and J by 7 bases, with 7 bases left in between. There are 11 residues in the CDR3. The CDR3 loop reads CASSGGGGYTF. For the CDR3, the DNA is TGTGCCAGCAGTGGCGGAGGTGGCTACACCTTC.

The rearrangement links TRBV7-3 to TRBJ2-3; 10 bases line up with TRBD2. V gave up 5 bases and J gave up 1 base; unmatched junction bases: 0. Germline V lookup: CDR1 SGHTA, CDR2 FQGTGA. CDR3 length: 14 residues. The CDR3 region is CASSGLAGTDTQYF. CDR3 DNA sequence: TGTGCCAGCAGCGGACTAGCGGGCACAGATACGCAGTATTTT.

The chain has TRBV18 and TRBJ2-1; TRBD2 matches 7 bases. V was clipped by 5 bases and J by 4 bases; unmatched bases: 2. Germline CDR1 is KGHSH and CDR2 is LQKENI. CDR3 size: 13 residues. The CDR3 DNA follows: TGTGCCAGCTCAAGCGGGACTTACAATGAGCAGTTCTTC. Its protein is CASSSGTYNEQFF.

This clone showed up just once. The chain has TRBV30 and TRBJ2-3; 10 bases align to TRBD1. The CDR3 covers 15 residues. Germline V gene lookup returns CDR1 GTSNPN and CDR2 SVGIG (reference sequence). V lost 0 bases, J lost 1 base, and 1 base stayed unmatched. Here the CDR3 reads CAWSVGQGGTDTQYF. CDR3 in DNA: TGTGCCTGGAGTGTAGGACAGGGGGGCACAGATACGCAGTATTTT.

This clone was counted only a few times. The chain recombines TRBV6-6 with TRBJ1-5, with TRBD1 as a possible D gene (5 bases). Trimming removed 7 bases at V and 1 base at J, with 5 bases between. This CDR3 has 12 residues. CDR1 MNHNY and CDR2 SVGAGI come from the germline V gene (reference sequence). CDR3 region: CASTGSNQPQHF. DNA of the CDR3: TGTGCCAGCACAGGGAGCAATCAGCCCCAGCATTTT.

This chain uses TRBV7-7 with TRBJ2-1, with D possibly matching TRBD1 (7 bases). Germline CDR1 SSHAT, CDR2 FNYEAQ (reference sequence). The CDR3 has 13 amino acids. CDR3 sequence: CASGPTGESEQFF. The CDR3 DNA is TGTGCTAGCGGACCTACAGGGGAGAGTGAGCAGTTCTTC.

The chain carries TRBV7-8 and TRBJ2-1, with TRBD1 identical over 8 bases. Germline V CDR1 and CDR2: SGHVS, FQNEAQ. V gave up 3 bases and J gave up 5 bases; unmatched junction bases: 3. This CDR3 has 14 residues. The chain's CDR3 is CASSFRQGHNEQFF. CDR3 nucleotides: TGTGCCAGCAGCTTTAGACAGGGGCACAATGAGCAGTTCTTC. The full variable domain, with the rest looked up from reference TRBV7-8 and TRBJ2-1, is GAGVSQSPRYKVAKRGQDVALRCDPISGHVSLFWYQQALGQGPEFLTYFQNEAQLDKSGLPSDRFFAERPEGSVSTLKIQRTQQEDSAVYLCASSFRQGHNEQFFGPGTRLTVL.

The chain is built from TRBV6-1 and TRBJ2-7; D is unclear. The CDR3 is 15 residues long. Per germline, CDR1 MNHNS and CDR2 SASEGT. V shed 6 bases and J shed 0 bases, with 15 bases lying between them. The CDR3 DNA sequence: TGTGCCAGCAGCCCTCCGAGAAGGATCTCCTACGAGCAGTACTTC. Its translation: CASSPPRRISYEQYF.

The chain uses TRBV20-1 and TRBJ2-3, with no clear D. The CDR3 is 10 amino acids. Trimming took 1 base from V and 9 from J, leaving 5 bases between them. CDR1 is DFQATT and CDR2 is SNEGSKA in the germline V gene (reference sequence). In DNA, the CDR3 is TGCAGTGCTAGAGGAGAAACGCAGTATTTT. It is translated as CSARGETQYF.